The clone carrying this T cell receptor beta chain was detected only a few times. Sequence at one end of the junction differs from germline and may be a read error. The data were obtained in a study of blood T cells in healthy people across ages. The germline V gene encodes CDR1 DFQATT and CDR2 SNEGSKA (reference sequence). This CDR3 region has 15 residues. PCR was performed a second time for about 6 to 12 cycles using a sample-barcoded 5' primer and a J-beta primer mix. Each cDNA was tagged by a template-switch adaptor containing 12 random nucleotides. One entry per CDR3 protein results from TCRdb running MiXCR on the 5' RACE reads. The data hold 1.5 million to 2 million distinct CDR3 sequences, with approximately 39% observed a single time.

This TCR came from a human donor in good health. Sequencing used blood. The genes are TRBV20-1 and TRBJ2-3; tentative D call: TRBD2 (6 bases). For the CDR3, the DNA is TGCAGTGCAGACACCGCGGGGTACCACACAGATATGCAGTATTTT. It codes for CSADTAGYHTDMQYF.